A selection of T cell receptor beta chains follows, all from one sample in a study of blood T cell repertoires in COVID-19. The table came from immunoSEQ multiplex PCR; TCRdb's copy has only in-frame clones and leaves some out. The sample holds around 77,000 clones, 83% seen once. Sequencing was carried out using peripheral blood. The source of these receptors is a man between 25 and 39 years old with COVID-19, enrolled during active disease. Both conserved end residues are part of each CDR3. Each record gives: D gene, J gene, V gene, clone size, CDR3 DNA, CDR3 protein. The D gene is left open where the match is weak. A clone size is listed for some rows: how often the clone was seen (once, few, many), or a class if it is expanded.

. TRBJ1-2 TRBV19 few TGTGCCACGGGGACGGGAGGCTATGGCTACACCTTC CATGTGGYGYTF
TRBD2 TRBJ2-1 TRBV6-5 . TGTGCCAGCAAGGGGACTAGCGGGGGTGTGGATGAGCAGTTCTTC CASKGTSGGVDEQFF
. TRBJ1-2 TRBV28 . TGTGCCAGCAGTCCCGCGACGGGTTTGCATGGCTACACCTTC CASSPATGLHGYTF
TRBD1 TRBJ1-4 TRBV5-6 . TGTGCCAGCAGCCCTGGGACAGCTCAAAATGAAAAACTGTTTTTT CASSPGTAQNEKLFF
TRBD1 TRBJ2-4 TRBV6-5 . TGTGCCAGCAGCTTATCAGGGGGCTCGGGCATTCAGTACTTC CASSLSGGSGIQYF
. TRBJ2-3 TRBV3-1/TRBV3-2 . TGTGCCAGCAGGCGAGCTAGCGTCCCAGATACGCAGTATTTT CASRRASVPDTQYF
. TRBJ2-3 TRBV10-1 once TGCGCCAGCAGTGAGTCGAGACTAGGGTCCGCAGATACGCAGTATTTT CASSESRLGSADTQYF
. TRBJ2-7 TRBV20-1 . TGCAGTGCTAGTTCCAACTGGGAGGCCTCCTACGAGCAGTACTTC CSASSNWEASYEQYF
TRBD1 TRBJ2-7 TRBV11-3 once TGTGCCAGCAGCCCGGGACAGGGCTACGAGCAGTACTTC CASSPGQGYEQYF
. TRBJ2-7 TRBV28 . TGTGCCAGCAGTTCCGGTCCCCACGAGCAGTACTTC CASSSGPHEQYF
TRBD1 TRBJ1-6 TRBV18 . TGTGCCAGCTCACCGACGACAGGGGGCTCTGATTCACCCCTCCACTTT CASSPTTGGSDSPLHF
TRBD1 TRBJ1-1 TRBV7-9 . TGTGCCAGCAGCCCGGACAGGGGGCCCCGCACTGAAGCTTTCTTT CASSPDRGPRTEAFF
TRBD1 TRBJ2-5 TRBV6-5 . TGTGCCAGCAGTCCGCGACAGGGGGCGAAGAGGGAACGGTACTTC CASSPRQGAKRERYF
. TRBJ1-6 TRBV19 . TGTGCCAGTAGTCGCACCGGCCAGGCTGCAAGCTCCTATAATTCACCCCTCCACTTT CASSRTGQAASSYNSPLHF
TRBD1 TRBJ2-2 TRBV10-2 . TGCGCCAGCAGTGGGGACAGGGCCGGGGAGCTGTTTTTT CASSGDRAGELFF
TRBD1 TRBJ1-1 TRBV27 . TGTGCCAGCAGTAACGGACAGGGGAGGGGAACTGAAGCTTTCTTT CASSNGQGRGTEAFF
. TRBJ2-1 TRBV7-2 . TGTGCCAGCAGCCCGCGGGGAGGAAGGGGTTACAATGAGCAGTTCTTC CASSPRGGRGYNEQFF
TRBD2 TRBJ2-3 TRBV5-1 . TGCGCCAGCAGCTTGCTCGCGGGAGCCACAGATACGCAGTATTTT CASSLLAGATDTQYF
TRBD1 TRBJ2-1 TRBV5-8 . TGTGCCAGCAGCACCCAGACAGGGCTCCATTACAATGAGCAGTTCTTC CASSTQTGLHYNEQFF
. TRBJ2-7 TRBV11-2 . TGTGCCAGCAGCTTTCGATGGTCGGGAGCCTACGAGCAGTACTTC CASSFRWSGAYEQYF
. TRBJ1-1 TRBV28 . TGTGCCAGCAGTCGGAACACTGAAGCTTTCTTT CASSRNTEAFF
. TRBJ2-1 TRBV19 . TGTGCCAGTAGTATCGACAGTTACCGGCAGTTCTTC CASSIDSYRQFF
. TRBJ2-3 TRBV5-1 . TGCGCCAGCAGCTTGGGCGACAGGCTCACAGATACGCAGTATTTT CASSLGDRLTDTQYF
. TRBJ2-2 TRBV14 many TGTGCCAGCAGCCAAGATCAGACGGGAGCCGGGGAGCTGTTTTTT CASSQDQTGAGELFF